The present T cell receptor beta chain was sequenced within a study of blood T cell repertoires in COVID-19. Turning to the study itself: Whether acute or convalescent, the COVID-19 samples came from the United States, Italy and Spain. T cells, B-cell-depleted T cells, or PBMCs provided the cDNA or gDNA that served as material.

This clone was counted a single time. The germline gives CDR1 KGHSH, CDR2 LQKENI. The CDR3 is 16 residues long. Trimming removed 2 bases at V and 1 base at J, with 14 bases between. Original processing notes: It was from reference gene primer amplification that nucleated cell counts were estimated. The protocol was immunoSEQ multiplex PCR, while the TCRdb copy is restricted to in-frame clones and leaves out a portion. The V and J calls and clone size were taken over from that table, and D and trimming were inferred from the DNA. Among about 200,000 clones listed, about nine tenths were seen once. Sequenced sample: peripheral blood. The receptor's source is a woman aged 70-85 years with acute or convalescent COVID-19. The chain employs TRBV18 and TRBJ1-1; D call uncertain. CDR3 sequence: CASSPRLPQTNTEAFF. The CDR3 DNA reads TGTGCCAGCTCACCAAGACTACCCCAAACGAACACTGAAGCTTTCTTT.